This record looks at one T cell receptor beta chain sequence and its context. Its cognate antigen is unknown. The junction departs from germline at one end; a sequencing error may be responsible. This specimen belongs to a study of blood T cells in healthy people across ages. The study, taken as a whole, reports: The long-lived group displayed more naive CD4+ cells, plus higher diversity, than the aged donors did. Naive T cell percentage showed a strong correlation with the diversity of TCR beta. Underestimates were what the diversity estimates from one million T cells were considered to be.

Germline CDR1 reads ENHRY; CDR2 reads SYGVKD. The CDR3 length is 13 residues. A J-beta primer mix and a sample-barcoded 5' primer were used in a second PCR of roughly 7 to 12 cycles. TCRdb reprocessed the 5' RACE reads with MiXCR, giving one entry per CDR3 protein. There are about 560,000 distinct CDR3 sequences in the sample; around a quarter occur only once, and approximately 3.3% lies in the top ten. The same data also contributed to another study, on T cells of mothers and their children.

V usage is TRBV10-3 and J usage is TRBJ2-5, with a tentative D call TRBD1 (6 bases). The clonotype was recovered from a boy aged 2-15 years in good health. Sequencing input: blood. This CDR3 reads CAIQDSSLETQYF. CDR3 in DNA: TGTGCCATCCAGGACAGTTCGTTGGAGACCCAGTACTTT.